This TCR beta chain comes out of a study of OX40 agonist ivuxolimab in advanced cancers. Study in general: Patients receiving dose escalation had hepatocellular carcinoma, melanoma, renal cell or head and neck cancer. Partial responses were achieved by three patients, of whom one had hepatocellular carcinoma and two had cutaneous melanoma. Study-level results: Clonal expansion in partial responders at 0.1-3.0 mg/kg ranked among the lowest.

With regard to this clone: The antigen is undetermined.

The ends lost 5 bases at V and 0 bases at J; junction bases unmatched: 6. The CDR3 loop spans 16 amino acids. The V gene's germline CDR1 is SGHTA and CDR2 FQGNSA. Sequenced by immunoSEQ multiplex PCR; TCRdb stores in-frame clones only, minus some. The table shows approximately 65,000 clones, with approximately 89% occurring only once. Sequences were derived from CD4+ or CD8+ T cells sorted from blood, sampled in a trial of the OX40 agonist ivuxolimab. The sequence came from an adult with an advanced solid tumor such as melanoma, head and neck, liver or kidney cancer. The V gene is TRBV7-2, the J gene TRBJ2-5; TRBD2 matches 10 bases. The CDR3 nucleotides read TGTGCCAGCAGCAGACCGGGACTAGCGTACCAAGAGACCCAGTACTTC. Translating it yields CASSRPGLAYQETQYF.